The clone carrying this T cell receptor (beta chain) appeared a few times. This sample is drawn from a study of patients and donors after allogeneic stem cell transplantation. MiXCR, run by TCRdb on the RT-PCR reads, gives a single entry per CDR3 protein. Of 400,000 to 450,000 distinct CDR3 sequences detected, around 16% appear once; the ten largest clones hold around 6.8%. The clonotype was recovered from a human donor who was either an allogeneic HSCT recipient or a stem cell or donor lymphocyte infusion donor (not recorded which). It is not recorded whose cells these are; they may come from a transplant donor. The specimen was blood, either unsorted or a sorted T cell fraction (not recorded which).

The DNA of the CDR3 is TGTGCCAGCAGCCAAGAGGGTTTGTTAGCGGTAACCTACAATGAGCAGTTCTTC. It is translated as CASSQEGLLAVTYNEQFF. The V call is TRBV4-2, the J call TRBJ2-1; tentatively, D is TRBD2 (6 bases). Germline V gives CDR1 LGHNA, CDR2 YNFKEQ. V was pared by 0 bases and J by 2 bases, with 17 bases between. The CDR3 sequence is 18 residues long.